This T cell receptor (beta chain) was found in a study of response to subunit inactivated influenza vaccine. Study-level results: The authors put forward the suggestion that each seasonal influenza vaccination may bring in only a limited number of new T cells.

This CDR3 comprises 13 residues. Trimming shortened V by 3 bases and J by 5 bases, and 13 bases separated the two germline ends. Germline loops: CDR1 SQVTM, CDR2 ANQGSEA. TCRdb independently ran MiXCR on the RT-PCR reads; one entry per CDR3 protein. Among some 800,000 distinct CDR3 sequences, around 20% were seen once, and the ten largest hold about 10%. On this clonotype itself: Antigen unknown.

The receptor was derived from a man aged 45-65 years who received an inactivated influenza vaccine. This sequence joins TRBV29-1 and TRBJ1-1; D call uncertain. Sequencing used PBMCs from blood, obtained 5 to 6 days after vaccination. CDR3 sequence (DNA): TGCAGCGTTGAGGGCCCTTTCGGAACTGAAGCTTTCTTT. Its translation is CSVEGPFGTEAFF.